This is a list of T cell receptor beta chains from one sample in a study of cytomegalovirus exposure and HLA in healthy donors. The repertoire was sequenced with immunoSEQ multiplex PCR; TCRdb's copy has only in-frame clones and lacks some. Of 150,000 to 200,000 clones listed, approximately 84% were seen once; the top ten hold roughly 2.2%. The specimen sequenced was PBMCs. These receptors came from a man aged 18 to 30 in good health and CMV-seropositive. Each CDR3 is given with its conserved first and last residue. Fields, in order: V gene, D gene, CDR3 protein. The D gene is left open where the match is weak.

TRBV7-2	TRBD1	CASSYLGQGRAEQYF
TRBV7-7	.	CASSPDNSGNTIYF
TRBV7-3	TRBD1	CATLDREYNSPLHF
TRBV9	.	CASSVEGRTTIYF
TRBV19	TRBD2	CASSPSSGGYYEQYF
TRBV6-6	.	CASSLYRDPYNSPLHF
TRBV18	TRBD2	CASHTSGGVGEQYF
TRBV6-1	TRBD1	CASSAGQGNTIYF
TRBV19	TRBD1	CASSTPLTGAYTFNQPQHF
TRBV11-1	TRBD2	CASSAGSTSGGRDTQYF
TRBV10-3	.	CATLNGTDTQYF
TRBV27	TRBD1	CASSGAGTGNIKQYF
TRBV5-4	TRBD2	CASSLRGGYTDTQYF
TRBV4-2	.	CASSLGALETQYF
TRBV19	TRBD1	CASRDRGSTDTQYF
TRBV11-2	.	CASSLDRGMNTEAFF
TRBV6-1	.	CASSVGAGYGYTF
TRBV5-1	.	CASSLPGAKNIQYF
TRBV5-4	.	CASSLGGGANWGNGYTF
TRBV18	.	CASSDSTGAKNIQYF
TRBV7-8	.	CASSLVVRGGTGELFF
TRBV11-2	.	CASSLGALYTGELFF
TRBV5-1	.	CASSSQSSYEQYF
TRBV19	TRBD2	CASSIVLAGGQETQYF
TRBV11-3	TRBD2	CASSWGLATNTGELFF
TRBV6-5	TRBD1	CASRPTGTANYGYTF
TRBV4-2	TRBD2	CASSPTIERGGTGELFF
TRBV12-5	.	CASGLAIYEQYF
TRBV2	TRBD1	CASSAGQAVGYTF
TRBV6-5	.	CASRFLSGGDGYTF
TRBV29-1	.	CSVAGGRSTEAFF
TRBV14	TRBD2	CASSQAGLAGEQYF
TRBV7-2	.	CASSLLTASGGYTF
TRBV4-1	TRBD2	CASSQIAGPGGEQYF
TRBV14	.	CASSQRTENTEAFF
TRBV27	TRBD1	CASAKGGARGYTF
TRBV25-1	.	CASSSGTLNTGELFF
TRBV19	TRBD1	CASSWQGGNQPQHF
TRBV5-4	.	CASSSARGANTEAFF
TRBV10-3	.	CAIRLWTPGSRGYEQYF
TRBV19	.	CASTHRPDYGYTF
TRBV30	TRBD1	CAWTGGYNSPLHF
TRBV5-6	.	CASSSDSHVGAFF
TRBV7-2	TRBD2	CASRSSSGGAYNEQFF
TRBV5-6	.	CASRSNGLNYGYTF
TRBV11-2	.	CASSAQNMNTEAFF
TRBV18	TRBD1	CASSPRTGDYEQYF
TRBV6-5	TRBD1	CASTNRGDPVFGYTF
TRBV7-9	TRBD2	CASSFLWTSGAIVNNEQFF
TRBV6-5	TRBD1	CASSPGQGAQETQYF
TRBV19	TRBD1	CASSPTDRGYTEAFF